This T cell receptor beta chain was identified during a study of T cells in Graves' hyperthyroidism and ophthalmopathy. Study-wide context: Initial diagnosis, before any treatment, was when peripheral blood was collected.

Patients showing uncontrolled infection, other autoimmune disease, pregnancy or lactation were ineligible. Germline V lookup: CDR1 SGDLS, CDR2 YYNGEE. This CDR3 is built from 15 residues. With 4 bases removed from V and 1 base from J, the gap between germline ends came to 14 bases. This clonotype occurred a few times. Antigen unknown. There were TCR beta CDR3 regions amplified from RNA transcripts. When the TCR CDR3 underwent first-round RT-PCR, the HTBI primer set was used. Each CDR3 protein gets one entry after TCRdb re-called the multiplex PCR reads with MiXCR. The sample holds roughly 800,000 distinct CDR3 sequences, around 38% seen once. Study findings and constraints: Ophthalmopathy could be told apart from stable hyperthyroidism with a 13 V-J model. Most thyroid clonotypes expanded above 0.001 appeared in blood too.

The V gene is TRBV9, the J gene TRBJ2-5, with D perhaps matching TRBD1 or TRBD2 (5 bases each). The sample taken for sequencing was blood. This clonotype was sampled from a young man with Graves' hyperthyroidism. CDR3: CASSSRGASQETQYF. DNA of the CDR3: TGTGCCAGCAGCTCAAGGGGAGCTTCCCAAGAGACCCAGTACTTC.